These 8 T cell receptor beta chains share one sample of origin, sequenced in a study of CD8 T cells in ankylosing spondylitis. No antigen has been identified for these receptors. Study-level findings and limits: Within ankylosing spondylitis blood, a TCR beta motif made up of roughly eight highly homologous variants appeared to be characteristic.

A single record per CDR3 protein comes from TCRdb applying MiXCR to the 5' RACE reads. Among a few hundred thousand distinct CDR3 sequences listed, more than 15% were seen once. The sample was blood, either unsorted or a sorted T cell fraction (not recorded which). These receptors were obtained from a male donor with ankylosing spondylitis.

This rearrangement joins TRBV18 to TRBJ2-1, with D hard to call. Trimming took off 0 bases at V and 8 bases at J, with 11 bases between the two ends. Per the germline V gene, CDR1 is KGHSH and CDR2 is LQKENI. CDR3 length equals 14 residues. The DNA of the CDR3 is TGTGCCAGCTCACCACCAGAACAAGGGTATGAGCAGTTCTTC. Translation: CASSPPEQGYEQFF. The full variable domain, its missing parts supplied by reference TRBV18 and TRBJ2-1, is NAGVMQNPRHLVRRRGQEARLRCSPMKGHSHVYWYRQLPEEGLKFMVYLQKENIIDESGMPKERFSAEFPKEGPSILRIQQVVRGDSAAYFCASSPPEQGYEQFFGPGTRLTVL.

This clonotype was detected only a few times. V gene TRBV7-9 combines with J gene TRBJ1-1; 7 bases agree with TRBD1. Looked up from germline, CDR1 is SEHNR and CDR2 is FQNEAQ (reference sequence). J gave up 1 base and V 4 bases, and 9 bases lay outside the gene matches. There are 16 residues in the CDR3. CDR3 sequence (DNA): TGTGCCAGCAGCTCTGACGACAGGGTGTCGAACACTGAAGCTTTCTTT. As protein: CASSSDDRVSNTEAFF. The full variable domain, completed using reference TRBV7-9 and TRBJ1-1, is DTGVSQNPRHKITKRGQNVTFRCDPISEHNRLYWYRQTLGQGPEFLTYFQNEAQLEKSRLLSDRFSAERPKGSFSTLEIQRTEQGDSAMYLCASSSDDRVSNTEAFFGQGTRLTVV.

Only a few counts were recorded for this clonotype. V gene TRBV28 combines with J gene TRBJ1-2; D gene unclear. The germline V and J ends were trimmed by 8 bases and 0 bases, with 4 bases remaining between them. The V gene's germline CDR1 is MDHEN and CDR2 SYDVKM. The CDR3 is 11 residues long. The DNA for the CDR3 is TGTGCCAGCGAAGCTAACTATGGCTACACCTTC. It codes for CASEANYGYTF.

V usage is TRBV7-2 and J usage is TRBJ2-2, with 11 positions matching TRBD2. Germline V lookup: CDR1 SGHTA, CDR2 FQGNSA. This CDR3 comprises 22 residues. With V trimmed by 6 bases and J by 1 base, 22 bases remained unmatched. The DNA of the CDR3 is TGTGCCAGCAGGCCGTACAGGCCGGGGACTAGCGGCCGATTCATGAACACCGGGGAGCTGTTTTTT. It codes for CASRPYRPGTSGRFMNTGELFF.

This clonotype has a count of ten or more. V usage is TRBV12-3 or TRBV12-4 and J usage is TRBJ1-2, with a tentative D call TRBD1 (6 bases). The V gene lost 5 bases and the J gene lost 6 bases, with 22 bases spanning the gap. The CDR3 is 16 amino acids. CDR3 DNA: TGTGCCAGCAGTCTCGGACAGCGGGGTTTAGGGGATGGCTACACCTTC. This encodes CASSLGQRGLGDGYTF.

This rearrangement joins TRBV5-1 to TRBJ2-2, with 11 bases identical to TRBD2. V trimming: 1 base; J trimming: 4 bases; junction bases outside the gene matches: 3. Germline V gene data show CDR1 as SGHRS and CDR2 as YFSETQ. The CDR3 covers 16 residues. CDR3 region: CASSLFGTSGTGELFF. The CDR3 DNA reads TGCGCCAGCAGCTTGTTCGGGACTAGCGGCACCGGGGAGCTGTTTTTT.

J is TRBJ2-2 and V is TRBV5-1, with 14 bases fitting TRBD2. Per the germline V gene, CDR1 is SGHRS and CDR2 is YFSETQ. The CDR3 has 18 residues. J gave up 6 bases and V 4 bases, and 11 bases lay outside the gene matches. CDR3 in DNA: TGCGCCAGCAGCCGTAGACTAGCGGGAGGGAGCTCCCCCGGGGAGCTGTTTTTT. Translating it yields CASSRRLAGGSSPGELFF.

This clonotype has a handful of counts. The gene calls are TRBV6-2 or TRBV6-3 and TRBJ2-7; D may correspond to TRBD1 or TRBD2 (5 bases each). CDR1 MNHEY and CDR2 SVGEGT come from the germline V gene. V gave up 5 bases and J gave up 7 bases, with 24 bases separating them. The CDR3 is made up of 16 amino acids. The CDR3 here is CASSGTRASVPWEQYF. The CDR3 DNA follows: TGTGCCAGCAGTGGGACCCGGGCCTCAGTCCCCTGGGAGCAGTACTTC.